These 10 T cell receptor beta chains came from one sample sequenced in a study of cytomegalovirus exposure and HLA in healthy donors. Primers included in the PCR were 60 Vbeta and 13 Jbeta primers. Only in-frame clones appear in the TCRdb table, and some are missing; sequencing was by immunoSEQ multiplex PCR. Here the sample spans some 120,000 clones, 80% being singletons. Sequencing input: PBMCs. The receptors were gathered from a male donor in good health and CMV-seronegative.

This clone was picked up a small number of times. This chain connects TRBV18 to TRBJ1-5, with a possible D match to TRBD1 (5 bases). Germline values: CDR1 KGHSH, CDR2 LQKENI. Trimming left V 1 base short and J 8 bases short, with 12 bases between. This CDR3 spans 14 amino acids. The CDR3 DNA follows: TGTGCCAGCTCACCACTCCAGGGTGGTGAGCCCCAGCATTTT. Translating gives CASSPLQGGEPQHF.

The V call is TRBV15, the J call TRBJ2-3; weak D call: TRBD2 (6 bases). The V gene's germline CDR1 is LNHNV and CDR2 YYDKDF (reference sequence). Trimming pared 1 base from V and 0 bases from J, leaving 11 bases between. The CDR3 loop spans 16 amino acids. CDR3 amino acids: CATSRVLEGSTDTQYF. CDR3 nucleotides: TGTGCCACCAGCAGAGTTTTGGAGGGAAGCACAGATACGCAGTATTTT.

The chain employs TRBV5-1 and TRBJ2-7; D is uncertain. In germline, CDR1 is SGHRS, CDR2 YFSETQ. The CDR3 is made up of 13 amino acids. V shed 4 bases and J shed 3 bases, with 11 bases lying between them. The CDR3 loop reads CASSTGFLYEQYF. CDR3 bases: TGCGCCAGCAGCACCGGGTTCCTCTACGAGCAGTACTTC.

This clone was recorded only once. This rearrangement joins TRBV10-3 to TRBJ2-1, with 10 bases fitting TRBD2. J was trimmed by 3 bases and V by 10 bases; bases with no gene match: 3. The CDR3 covers 13 residues. Germline values: CDR1 ENHRY, CDR2 SYGVKD. The CDR3 DNA reads TGTGCCACCACTAGCGGGGACTACAATGAGCAGTTCTTC. It yields the protein CATTSGDYNEQFF.

The chain links TRBV19 to TRBJ2-1; possibly TRBD2 for D (6 bases). V gave up 5 bases and J gave up 4 bases, with 15 bases separating them. Germline V gene lookup returns CDR1 LNHDA and CDR2 SQIVND (reference sequence). The CDR3 spans 15 residues. CDR3 nucleotides: TGTGCCAGTAGTCCGGTCCGGACTATTTACAATGAGCAGTTCTTC. Encoded protein: CASSPVRTIYNEQFF.

This clone was seen a handful of times. The J gene is TRBJ1-3, the V gene TRBV18, with a weak D call TRBD1 (6 bases). Trimming cost V 3 bases and J 0 bases, with 9 bases left between them. From germline, CDR1 is KGHSH and CDR2 LQKENI. The CDR3 extends over 15 amino acids. CDR3 loop: CASSPAQGSGNTIYF. The CDR3 DNA reads as TGTGCCAGCTCACCTGCACAGGGCTCTGGAAACACCATATATTTT.

Of note for this clone: At one end, the junction sequence differs from germline, possibly due to a read error. The J gene is TRBJ1-6, the V gene TRBV7-9, with TRBD1 as a possible D gene (6 bases). CDR1 SEHNR and CDR2 FQNEAQ come from the germline V gene (reference sequence). CDR3 length equals 14 residues. The CDR3 reads CSSSLTGNNSPLHF. The CDR3 DNA reads as TGTTCCAGCAGCTTAACAGGGAATAATTCACCCCTCCACTTT.

The J gene is TRBJ1-1, the V gene TRBV30; 10 bases fit TRBD1. CDR1 GTSNPN and CDR2 SVGIG come from the germline V gene (reference sequence). Losses at the gene ends were 5 bases for V and 5 bases for J; bases not matched to a gene: 2. This CDR3 is 12 amino acids long. The DNA of the CDR3 is TGTGCCTGGGGACAGGGGGGAACTGAAGCTTTCTTT. Encoded protein: CAWGQGGTEAFF.

This clone was counted a single time. The V and J genes are TRBV27 and TRBJ1-5, with D possibly TRBD1 on 6 matching bases. Trimming stripped 6 bases from V and 5 bases from J, with 17 bases between. The CDR3 spans 15 residues. Germline V gene lookup returns CDR1 MNHEY and CDR2 SMNVEV (reference sequence). The CDR3 reads CASSGVGGGYQPQHF. The CDR3 region has the DNA TGTGCCAGCAGCGGGGTCGGGGGGGGCTATCAGCCCCAGCATTTT.

V and J are TRBV7-2 and TRBJ1-1; D is undetermined. This CDR3 has 14 residues. Germline V lookup: CDR1 SGHTA, CDR2 FQGNSA. V gave up 7 bases and J gave up 5 bases, with 17 bases separating them. CDR3 DNA: TGTGCCAGCATCCCTGACCGGGGAGAGACTGAAGCTTTCTTT. This gives the protein CASIPDRGETEAFF.